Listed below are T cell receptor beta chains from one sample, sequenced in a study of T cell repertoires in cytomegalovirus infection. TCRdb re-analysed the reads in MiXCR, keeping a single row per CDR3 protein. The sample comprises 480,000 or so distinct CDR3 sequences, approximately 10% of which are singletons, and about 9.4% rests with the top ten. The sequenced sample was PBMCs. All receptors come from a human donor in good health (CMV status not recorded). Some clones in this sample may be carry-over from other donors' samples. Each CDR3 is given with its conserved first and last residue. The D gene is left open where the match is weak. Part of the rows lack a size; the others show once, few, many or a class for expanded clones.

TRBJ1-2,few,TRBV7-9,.,CASSPSLLPYYGYTF,TGTGCCAGCAGCCCAAGTCTCCTCCCCTACTATGGCTACACCTTC
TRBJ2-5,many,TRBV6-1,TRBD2,CASSEVSGGVQETQYF,TGTGCCAGCAGTGAGGTCAGCGGGGGGGTCCAAGAGACCCAGTACTTC
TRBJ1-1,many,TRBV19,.,CASSIREMNTEAFF,TGTGCCAGTAGTATCCGGGAGATGAACACTGAAGCTTTCTTT
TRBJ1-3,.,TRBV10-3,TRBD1,CAISDSDRSGNTIYF,TGTGCCATCAGTGATTCGGACAGGTCTGGAAACACCATATATTTT
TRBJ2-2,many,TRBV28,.,CASSYPPTENTGELFF,TGTGCCAGCAGTTACCCCCCGACGGAAAACACCGGGGAGCTGTTTTTT
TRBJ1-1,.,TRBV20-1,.,CSASRAKREAFF,TGCAGTGCTTCCCGGGCCAAGCGGGAAGCTTTCTTT
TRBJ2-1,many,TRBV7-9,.,CASSPRGQWRAINNEQFF,TGTGCCAGCAGCCCGAGGGGGCAATGGAGGGCTATAAACAATGAGCAGTTCTTC
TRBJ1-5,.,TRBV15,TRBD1,CATSGDRGGNQPQHF,TGTGCCACCAGCGGGGACAGGGGAGGCAATCAGCCCCAGCATTTT
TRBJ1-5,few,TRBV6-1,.,CASALSSNQPQHF,TGTGCCAGCGCCTTGAGCAGCAATCAGCCCCAGCATTTT
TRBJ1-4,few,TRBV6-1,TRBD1,CASSAGGREKLFF,TGTGCCAGCAGCGCAGGGGGCCGGGAAAAACTGTTTTTT
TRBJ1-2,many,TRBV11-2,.,CASSSRQEYGYTF,TGTGCCAGCAGCTCCCGACAAGAATATGGCTACACCTTC
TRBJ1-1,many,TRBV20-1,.,CSARFTANTEAFF,TGCAGTGCTCGATTTACAGCGAACACTGAAGCTTTCTTT
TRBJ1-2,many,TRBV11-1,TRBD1,CASSFDRVGYTF,TGTGCCAGCAGCTTTGACAGGGTTGGCTACACCTTC
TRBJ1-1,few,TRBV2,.,CASRAVSGVGDTEAFF,TGTGCCAGCAGAGCGGTATCAGGGGTGGGAGACACTGAAGCTTTCTTT
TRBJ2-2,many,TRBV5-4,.,CASRLGGELFF,TGTGCCAGCAGGCTGGGCGGGGAGCTGTTTTTT
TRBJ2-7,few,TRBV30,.,CAWSRGGGTYYEQYF,TGTGCCTGGAGCCGCGGTGGCGGGACCTACTACGAGCAGTACTTC
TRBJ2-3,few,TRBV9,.,CASSVAEGTDTQYF,TGTGCCAGCAGCGTAGCAGAGGGTACAGATACGCAGTATTTT
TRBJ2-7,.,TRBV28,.,CASSLPSTVIYEQYF,TGTGCCAGCAGTTTACCCTCGACAGTTATCTACGAGCAGTACTTC
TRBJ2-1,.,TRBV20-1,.,CSASRAKNEQFF,TGCAGTGCTAGTAGAGCCAAGAATGAGCAGTTCTTC
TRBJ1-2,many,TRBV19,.,CASSIPRYGYTF,TGTGCCAGTAGTATCCCCAGATATGGCTACACCTTC
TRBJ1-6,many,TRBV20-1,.,CSARRSSYNSPLHF,TGCAGTGCTAGGCGCAGCTCCTATAATTCACCCCTCCACTTT
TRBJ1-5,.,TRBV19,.,CASSIMDLSNQPQHF,TGTGCCAGTAGTATTATGGACCTTAGCAATCAGCCCCAGCATTTT
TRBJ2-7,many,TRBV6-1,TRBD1,CATSRQGSTYEQYF,TGTGCCACCAGCAGACAGGGGTCTACGTACGAGCAGTACTTC
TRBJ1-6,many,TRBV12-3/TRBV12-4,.,CASSFTAPGRSPLHF,TGTGCCAGCAGTTTCACGGCCCCGGGAAGATCACCCCTCCACTTT
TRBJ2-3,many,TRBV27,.,CASSLRTLPTDTQYF,TGTGCCAGCAGTCTCAGGACTCTCCCAACAGATACGCAGTATTTT
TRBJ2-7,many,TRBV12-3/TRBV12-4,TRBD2,CASRATSGESYEQYF,TGTGCCAGCAGGGCGACTAGCGGGGAATCCTACGAGCAGTACTTC
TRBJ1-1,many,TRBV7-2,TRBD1,CASSPGQGPGAEAFF,TGTGCCAGCAGCCCCGGACAGGGACCGGGCGCTGAAGCTTTCTTT
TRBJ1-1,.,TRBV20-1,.,CSATGTSANTEAFF,TGCAGTGCTACGGGGACATCGGCCAACACTGAAGCTTTCTTT
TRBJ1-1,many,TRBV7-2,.,CASSREWRTEAFF,TGTGCCAGCAGCCGAGAATGGAGGACTGAAGCTTTCTTT
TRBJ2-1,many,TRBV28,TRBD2,CASRTSATNKQFF,TGTGCCAGCAGGACTAGCGCAACGAACAAGCAGTTCTTC
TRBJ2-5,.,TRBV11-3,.,CASSLPGSQETQYF,TGTGCCAGCAGCCTGCCGGGGTCCCAAGAGACCCAGTACTTC